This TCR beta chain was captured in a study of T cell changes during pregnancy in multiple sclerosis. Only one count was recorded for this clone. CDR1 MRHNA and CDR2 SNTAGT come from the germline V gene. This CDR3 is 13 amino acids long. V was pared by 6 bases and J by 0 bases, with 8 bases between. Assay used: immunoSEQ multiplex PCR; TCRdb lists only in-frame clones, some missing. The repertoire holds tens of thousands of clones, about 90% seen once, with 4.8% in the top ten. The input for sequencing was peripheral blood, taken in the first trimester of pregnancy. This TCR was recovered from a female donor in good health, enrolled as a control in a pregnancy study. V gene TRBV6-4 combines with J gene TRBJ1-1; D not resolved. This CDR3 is CASSPGVNTEAFF. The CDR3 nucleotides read TGTGCCAGCAGCCCCGGGGTGAACACTGAAGCTTTCTTT.